These 31 T cell receptor beta chains originate from one sample sequenced in a study of T cells in Graves' hyperthyroidism and ophthalmopathy. Researchers took RNA transcripts and amplified the TCR beta CDR3 regions from them. The HTBI primer set was used in a first-round RT-PCR of the TCR CDR3. TCRdb recomputed calls from the multiplex PCR reads with MiXCR, one row per CDR3 protein. The sample contains 300,000 or so distinct CDR3 sequences, 17% of which appear only once. The specimen sequenced was blood. These TCRs come from a woman aged 55-69 years with Graves' ophthalmopathy.

This clonotype was counted only a few times. The chain is built from TRBV11-2 and TRBJ1-5, with 9 bases fitting TRBD1. The J segment lost 5 bases and the V segment lost 8 bases, leaving 4 bases of the junction unmatched. Germline CDR1 is SGHAT and CDR2 is FQNNGV. The CDR3 extends over 13 amino acids. Here the CDR3 DNA reads TGTGCCAGCGGACGGGACAGGGATCAGCCCCAGCATTTT. Its protein product is CASGRDRDQPQHF.

The chain has TRBV6-2 or TRBV6-3 and TRBJ2-1, with TRBD2 matching over 11 bases. Germline loops: CDR1 MNHEY, CDR2 SVGEGT. Unmatched junction bases numbered 18, after V lost 8 bases and J lost 9 bases. This CDR3 has 17 amino acids. The CDR3 DNA is TGTGCCAGCTGTCCTGCTAGCGGGAGGAAAAGTAGCGGTGAGCAGTTCTTC. Translation gives CASCPASGRKSSGEQFF.

In this sample, this clonotype turned up a few times. The chain recombines TRBV10-3 with TRBJ2-1, with 9 bases identical to TRBD2. The CDR3 has 15 amino acids. V shed 10 bases, J shed 4 bases, and the junction held 11 bases outside the gene matches. CDR1 and CDR2 (germline): ENHRY, SYGVKD. CDR3 sequence (DNA): TGTGCCACCCAGTCCCTAGCGGGGCAGTACAATGAGCAGTTCTTC. It specifies CATQSLAGQYNEQFF.

This clonotype was picked up a small number of times. The V call is TRBV3-1, the J call TRBJ2-3; D is unresolved. Trimming removed 4 bases from V and 0 bases from J, with 11 bases in between. The germline V gene has CDR1 LGHDT and CDR2 YNNKEL (reference sequence). This CDR3 contains 15 residues. The CDR3 nucleotides are TGTGCCAGCAGCCCCAAGATTAGCAGCACAGATACGCAGTATTTT. This codes for CASSPKISSTDTQYF.

The sample holds a few counts of this clonotype. The chain has TRBV6-1 and TRBJ2-1; 7 bases agree with TRBD2. J lost 6 bases, V lost 7 bases, and 6 bases had no gene match. The germline gives CDR1 MNHNS, CDR2 SASEGT. This CDR3 is 13 amino acids long. The chain's CDR3 is CASTVAGANEQFF. CDR3 nucleotides: TGTGCCAGCACCGTAGCGGGCGCCAATGAGCAGTTCTTC.

This chain uses TRBV12-3 or TRBV12-4 with TRBJ2-4; 7 bases agree with TRBD1. This CDR3 contains 15 residues. The junction had 3 bases not matched to a gene; V was cut back by 4 bases and J by 0 bases. Here the CDR3 DNA reads TGTGCCAGCAGTTGGACAGGACTAGCCAAAAACATTCAGTACTTC. It translates to CASSWTGLAKNIQYF.

The rearrangement links TRBV7-9 to TRBJ1-2; D gene ambiguous. Germline V gene lookup returns CDR1 SEHNR and CDR2 FQNEAQ (reference sequence). V was cut by 7 bases and J by 0 bases, with 18 bases left in between. The CDR3 is 16 amino acids. Here the CDR3 DNA reads TGTGCCAGCACCACTAGTTGGCAGCAGCCTAACTATGGCTACACCTTC. The encoded protein is CASTTSWQQPNYGYTF.

Details on this clonotype: One base away lies a much larger clone, so this may be a sequencing read error. The V gene is TRBV7-2, the J gene TRBJ1-4; possibly TRBD1 for D (5 bases). The CDR3 runs 14 residues. Looked up from germline, CDR1 is SGHTA and CDR2 is FQGNSA. The CDR3 DNA reads as TGTGCCAGCGGCTTTAGGGGAAGTAATGAAAAACTGTTTTTT. It yields the protein CASGFRGSNEKLFF.

The table lists this clonotype with many counts. The chain employs TRBV28 and TRBJ2-7; the match to TRBD1 covers 9 bases. V lost 8 bases and J lost 3; bases outside the gene matches: 5. The CDR3 length is 13 residues. Germline CDR1 is MDHEN and CDR2 is SYDVKM. This CDR3 is CASGTGWNYEQYF. CDR3 bases: TGTGCCAGCGGGACAGGGTGGAACTACGAGCAGTACTTC.

This clonotype appeared a few times. The gene calls are TRBV5-1 and TRBJ2-5; a possible D gene is TRBD1 (5 bases). Looked up from germline, CDR1 is SGHRS and CDR2 is YFSETQ. Trimming took off 0 bases at V and 5 bases at J, with 17 bases between the two ends. This CDR3 comprises 16 residues. CDR3 sequence (DNA): TGCGCCAGCAGCTTGGGTGGACACCCAGGTCAGGAGACCCAGTACTTC. Its protein is CASSLGGHPGQETQYF.

To note about this clonotype: A much larger clonotype is one base distant, so this may be a read error. The CDR3 region has the DNA TGTGTCAGCAGTTACTACCATGAGCAGTTCTTC. This codes for CVSSYYHEQFF. The rearrangement links TRBV6-5 to TRBJ2-1; D remains unclear. This CDR3 contains 11 residues. Germline V lookup: CDR1 MNHEY, CDR2 SVGAGI.

This clonotype was counted many times. This sequence joins TRBV20-1 and TRBJ2-3, with a possible D match to TRBD2 (5 bases). Germline lookup yields CDR1 DFQATT and CDR2 SNEGSKA (reference sequence). This CDR3 is 13 amino acids long. The V gene lost 2 bases and the J gene lost 6 bases, with 12 bases spanning the gap. The CDR3 loop is CSARQTNRDTQYF. In nucleotides, the CDR3 is TGCAGTGCTAGACAGACTAACCGCGATACGCAGTATTTT.

Comment on this clonotype: A much larger clonotype is one base distant, so this may be a read error. V is TRBV5-1 and J is TRBJ2-1; D possibly corresponds to TRBD1 (5 bases). The CDR3 is 13 residues long. Germline V gene lookup returns CDR1 SGHRS and CDR2 YFSETQ. This chain's CDR3 is CTSSHDSYNEQFF. The DNA of the CDR3 is TGCACCAGCAGCCACGACAGTTACAATGAGCAGTTCTTC.

This clonotype showed up just a few times. The gene calls are TRBV4-3 and TRBJ2-4; a weak D match, TRBD1 (5 bases). This CDR3 is built from 16 residues. From germline, CDR1 is LGHNA and CDR2 YSLEER. V gave up 4 bases and J gave up 8 bases, with 21 bases separating them. The CDR3 region is CASSLAEAAQGDIQYF. The DNA for the CDR3 is TGCGCCAGCAGCCTCGCTGAGGCAGCCCAAGGGGACATTCAGTACTTC.

This clonotype was counted a single time. One junction end does not reproduce the germline sequence, and a read error may be involved. V gene TRBV5-1 combines with J gene TRBJ1-1, with unresolved D. The CDR3 totals 11 residues. In germline, CDR1 is SGHRS, CDR2 YFSETQ. DNA of the CDR3: TGCCCCAGCAGCTTGAACACTGAAGCTTTCTTT. Protein sequence: CPSSLNTEAFF.

This clonotype was detected many times. V and J are TRBV20-1 and TRBJ2-1; 9 positions agree with TRBD2. V gave up 2 bases and J gave up 2 bases; unmatched junction bases: 1. The CDR3 is 14 residues long. Germline CDR1 and CDR2: DFQATT and SNEGSKA (reference sequence). Here the CDR3 DNA reads TGCAGTGCTAGATTAGCGGGAGCCTACAATGAGCAGTTCTTC. Its translation is CSARLAGAYNEQFF.

In this sample, this clonotype turned up many times. This chain joins TRBV12-3 or TRBV12-4 and TRBJ1-1, with D tentatively TRBD1 (6 bases). Trimming removed 5 bases at V and 7 bases at J, with 14 bases between. This CDR3 region has 13 residues. The CDR3 loop is CASSPQGYGEAFF. The CDR3 bases are TGTGCCAGCAGTCCACAGGGTTATGGTGAAGCTTTCTTT.

J is TRBJ2-1 and V is TRBV10-3, with 16 positions matching TRBD2. The V segment lost 7 bases and the J segment 5 bases; nucleotides outside the gene matches: 8. Germline-derived CDR1 and CDR2 are ENHRY and SYGVKD. The CDR3 spans 17 residues. The CDR3 protein is CAITAGTSGGAHNEQFF. The CDR3, as DNA: TGTGCCATCACTGCCGGGACTAGCGGGGGGGCTCACAATGAGCAGTTCTTC.

The sample holds many counts of this clonotype. This chain uses TRBV20-1 with TRBJ2-3; a possible D gene is TRBD2 (7 bases). Looked up from germline, CDR1 is DFQATT and CDR2 is SNEGSKA (reference sequence). The CDR3 length is 14 residues. With 4 bases removed from V and 2 bases from J, the gap between germline ends came to 13 bases. The CDR3 here is CSATGGAYTDTQYF. As DNA, the CDR3 is TGCAGTGCTACTGGGGGGGCCTACACAGATACGCAGTATTTT.

In its sample, this clonotype was seen many times. The V gene is TRBV20-1, the J gene TRBJ2-2; the D is unclear. The V and J ends lost 2 bases and 0 bases respectively, with 4 bases between them. CDR1 is DFQATT and CDR2 is SNEGSKA in the germline V gene (reference sequence). This CDR3 has 13 residues. The CDR3 DNA is TGCAGTGCTAGAAGGTCGAACACCGGGGAGCTGTTTTTT. This sequence encodes CSARRSNTGELFF.

This clonotype has just a few counts. This sequence joins TRBV7-9 and TRBJ2-2; the match to TRBD1 covers 9 bases. The germline V gene has CDR1 SEHNR and CDR2 FQNEAQ (reference sequence). The CDR3 runs to 15 residues. The V segment lost 5 bases and the J segment 5 bases; nucleotides outside the gene matches: 6. The CDR3 coding sequence is TGTGCCAGCAGCCCAAGACAGGGGGGTACCGGGGAGCTGTTTTTT. It yields the protein CASSPRQGGTGELFF.

Notes on this clonotype: This CDR3 fails to terminate in the conserved phenylalanine or tryptophan, so it likely reflects a read error. The chain links TRBV7-2 to TRBJ2-7, with TRBD1 identical over 9 bases. V shed 5 bases, J shed 2 bases, and the junction held 13 bases outside the gene matches. Germline assignment: CDR1 SGHTA and CDR2 FQGNSA. The CDR3 extends over 17 amino acids. The CDR3 DNA reads TGTGCCAGCAGCCGCCCCAAAATGGACAGGGGAACCTACGAGCAGTACCTC. Residues: CASSRPKMDRGTYEQYL.

This clonotype occurred many times. The gene calls are TRBV6-6 and TRBJ2-5; 12 nucleotides align to TRBD2. Germline V lookup: CDR1 MNHNY, CDR2 SVGAGI (reference sequence). The trim removed 0 bases at V and 4 bases at J, leaving 6 bases unmatched. CDR3 length: 17 amino acids. In DNA, the CDR3 is TGTGCCAGCAGTTACTCGAGCCTAGCGGGGGGGGGAGAGACCCAGTACTTC. Its translation: CASSYSSLAGGGETQYF.

At least ten counts were recorded for this clonotype. The V gene is TRBV27, the J gene TRBJ2-7, with D tentatively TRBD1 (5 bases). The CDR3 is 17 amino acids. Trimming pared 6 bases from V and 4 bases from J, leaving 25 bases between. CDR1 and CDR2 from the germline V gene are MNHEY and SMNVEV (reference sequence). CDR3 amino acids: CASRKMTARLPPYEQYF. The CDR3 DNA follows: TGTGCCAGCAGGAAGATGACAGCCCGCTTGCCACCTTACGAGCAGTACTTC.

The V call is TRBV11-3, the J call TRBJ2-2; no firm D call. The CDR3 runs to 16 residues. From germline, CDR1 is SGHNT and CDR2 YENEEA. V dropped 2 bases and J dropped 0 bases, with 10 bases sitting between them. CDR3 DNA: TGTGCCAGCAGCTTAAGGGCGAAGGCGAACACCGGGGAGCTGTTTTTT. This translates into CASSLRAKANTGELFF. The whole variable domain, remainder taken from reference TRBV11-3 and TRBJ2-2, is EAGVVQSPRYKIIEKKQPVAFWCNPISGHNTLYWYLQNLGQGPELLIRYENEEAVDDSQLPKDRFSAERLKGVDSTLKIQPAELGDSAVYLCASSLRAKANTGELFFGEGSRLTVL.

This clonotype was observed a handful of times. The chain has TRBV29-1 and TRBJ1-4; D uncertain. V lost 2 bases, J lost 4 bases, and 2 bases lay in between. There are 11 residues in the CDR3. Germline loops: CDR1 SQVTM, CDR2 ANQGSEA. The CDR3 reads CSVEFNEKLFF. DNA of the CDR3: TGCAGCGTTGAATTTAATGAAAAACTGTTTTTT.

This clonotype was counted only a few times. The J gene is TRBJ1-5, the V gene TRBV7-9, with D hard to call. Germline CDR1 reads SEHNR; CDR2 reads FQNEAQ (reference sequence). This CDR3 comprises 17 residues. V gave up 1 base and J gave up 3 bases, with 16 bases separating them. The CDR3 region is CASSLGLTPSFNQPQHF. CDR3 DNA sequence: TGTGCCAGCAGCTTAGGTCTGACTCCATCGTTCAATCAGCCCCAGCATTTT.

J is TRBJ2-5 and V is TRBV18; no clear D. Trimming took 1 base from V and 1 from J, leaving 4 bases between them. The germline V gene has CDR1 KGHSH and CDR2 LQKENI. The CDR3 loop spans 13 amino acids. In nucleotides, the CDR3 is TGTGCCAGCTCACCACAACCCCAAGAGACCCAGTACTTC. This codes for CASSPQPQETQYF.

This clonotype was observed many times. This rearrangement joins TRBV6-2 or TRBV6-3 to TRBJ1-5, with D tentatively TRBD1 (6 bases). CDR1 is MNHEY and CDR2 is SVGEGT in the germline V gene. The CDR3 length is 15 residues. With 2 bases removed from V and 2 bases from J, the gap between germline ends came to 10 bases. Here the CDR3 reads CASSYGGAGNQPQHF. The CDR3, as DNA: TGTGCCAGCAGTTACGGGGGGGCCGGCAATCAGCCCCAGCATTTT.

The chain carries TRBV20-1 and TRBJ2-5, with D perhaps TRBD1 (6 bases). The CDR3 covers 12 residues. Germline CDR1 reads DFQATT; CDR2 reads SNEGSKA (reference sequence). V was pared by 3 bases and J by 4 bases, with 9 bases between. CDR3 region: CSASPTGETQYF. The CDR3 coding sequence is TGCAGTGCTAGTCCGACAGGAGAGACCCAGTACTTC.

This clonotype was detected many times. This chain connects TRBV20-1 to TRBJ2-1; TRBD2 matches 16 bases. The V gene end was trimmed by 5 bases and the J gene end by 6 bases; junction bases not matched to a gene: 7. Germline loops: CDR1 DFQATT, CDR2 SNEGSKA (reference sequence). The CDR3 sequence is 16 residues long. DNA for the CDR3: TGCAGTGCTCCTTCCGGGACTAGCGGGAGGGTCAATGAGCAGTTCTTC. Its protein product is CSAPSGTSGRVNEQFF.